What follows is one T cell receptor beta chain and its context. The data originate from a study of blood T cell repertoires in COVID-19. Study information: Donors in the United States, Italy and Spain gave samples during acute or convalescent COVID-19. The analysed material was cDNA or gDNA that came from T cells, B-cell-depleted T cells, or PBMCs.

This CDR3 has 13 amino acids. Trimming left V 1 base short and J 7 bases short, with 10 bases between. Looked up from germline, CDR1 is LGHDT and CDR2 is YNNKEL (reference sequence). Under the authors' procedure: Estimates of nucleated cell counts were drawn from the amplification of reference gene primers. Clones were read by immunoSEQ multiplex PCR, and TCRdb kept only the in-frame ones, dropping some. That table gives V, J and clone size, and the DNA gave D and trimming. The repertoire has 300,000 to 450,000 clones, around nine tenths of them found once; the top ten carry around 4%. It was during active infection that Seattle patients were enrolled and then longitudinally followed.

This TCR was sampled from an older woman with COVID-19, enrolled during active disease. The chain recombines TRBV3-1 (or the pseudogene TRBV3-2) with TRBJ1-2; tentative D call: TRBD1 (5 bases). What was sequenced was peripheral blood. This chain's CDR3 is CASSQVWRGGYTF. CDR3 nucleotides: TGTGCCAGCAGCCAAGTCTGGAGGGGTGGCTACACCTTC.